Reported below is one T cell receptor beta chain. This entry comes from a study of blood T cell repertoires in COVID-19. For the study at large: The United States, Italy and Spain supplied acute and convalescent COVID-19 samples. PBMCs, B-cell-depleted T cells, or T cells were the source of the cDNA or gDNA that made up the material.

In the authors' workflow: Reference gene primer amplification gave estimated nucleated cell counts. TCRdb keeps only in-frame clones here, not all; method: immunoSEQ multiplex PCR. V and J calls plus clone size are reproduced from that table; the DNA served to infer D and trimming. The sample lists 90,000 or so clones; roughly 84% were seen once. The sequenced sample was peripheral blood. The sequence was collected from a man aged 60 to 75 with acute or convalescent COVID-19.

CDR3 amino acids: CASRGQGPGNYGYTF. CDR3 DNA sequence: TGTGCCAGCAGAGGACAGGGGCCGGGGAACTATGGCTACACCTTC. The genes are TRBV28 and TRBJ1-2; 9 bases match TRBD1. The CDR3 contains 15 residues. Germline CDR1 is MDHEN and CDR2 is SYDVKM. V lost 6 bases to trimming and J lost 2 bases; unmatched junction nucleotides: 7.